The next 29 T cell receptor beta chains were all read from a single sample in a study of blood T cell repertoires in COVID-19. Sequenced by immunoSEQ multiplex PCR; TCRdb stores in-frame clones only, minus some. The sample has roughly 300,000 clones; around 86% are singletons. Material: peripheral blood. These receptors were taken from a human donor in a cohort sampled during active COVID-19.

This clone was counted a few times. The V gene is TRBV4-3, the J gene TRBJ2-5, with 9 bases fitting TRBD2. CDR3 length equals 16 residues. Unmatched junction bases numbered 8, after V lost 3 bases and J lost 3 bases. Germline CDR1 LGHNA, CDR2 YSLEER. The CDR3, as DNA: TGCGCCAGCAGCCACACCGTAGCGGGAGAAGAAGAGACCCAGTACTTC. Amino acid sequence: CASSHTVAGEEETQYF.

This clone came up a few times. The V and J genes are TRBV24-1 and TRBJ2-2, with TRBD1 matching over 9 bases. CDR1 is KGHDR and CDR2 is SFDVKD in the germline V gene. The V segment lost 6 bases and the J segment 6 bases; nucleotides outside the gene matches: 4. The length of the CDR3 is 14 residues. The CDR3 loop reads CATSQDRGAGELFF. The CDR3 region has the DNA TGTGCCACCAGTCAGGACAGGGGCGCCGGGGAGCTGTTTTTT.

With respect to this clone: Other nucleotide sequences in the sample specify the same CDR3. The chain joins TRBV6-6 to TRBJ1-2; D gene unclear. Trimming stripped 5 bases from V and 3 bases from J, with 10 bases between. The CDR3 sequence is 13 residues long. Germline-derived CDR1 and CDR2 are MNHNY and SVGAGI (reference sequence). The CDR3 protein is CASSPTGDYGYTF. CDR3 nucleotides: TGTGCCAGCAGTCCTACGGGTGACTATGGCTACACCTTC.

The genes are TRBV7-9 and TRBJ1-1; D is undetermined. Germline lookup yields CDR1 SEHNR and CDR2 FQNEAQ (reference sequence). The CDR3 covers 13 residues. Deletions cut 6 bases from V and 1 base from J, with 9 bases between. In DNA, the CDR3 is TGTGCCAGCAGTCGTCAGGAGAACACTGAAGCTTTCTTT. Amino acids: CASSRQENTEAFF.

The chain couples TRBV6-2 or TRBV6-3 to TRBJ2-3; 12 nucleotides agree with TRBD2. CDR3 length: 18 amino acids. The trim removed 0 bases at V and 3 bases at J, leaving 7 bases unmatched. Looked up from germline, CDR1 is MNHEY and CDR2 is SVGEGT. The CDR3 here is CASSYSAGTSGFTDTQYF. For the CDR3, the DNA is TGTGCCAGCAGTTACTCGGCCGGGACTAGCGGGTTTACAGATACGCAGTATTTT.

The chain combines TRBV7-2 with TRBJ2-7; D not resolved. The germline gives CDR1 SGHTA, CDR2 FQGNSA. Trimming pared 1 base from V and 3 bases from J, leaving 4 bases between. CDR3 length equals 12 residues. CDR3 bases: TGTGCCAGCAGCTTAGTTAGCTACGAGCAGTACTTC. The encoded protein is CASSLVSYEQYF. Full variable domain (outside the CDR3, taken from reference TRBV7-2 and TRBJ2-7): GAGVSQSPSNKVTEKGKDVELRCDPISGHTALYWYRQSLGQGLEFLIYFQGNSAPDKSGLPSDRFSAERTGGSVSTLTIQRTQQEDSAVYLCASSLVSYEQYFGPGTRLTVT.

This clone was detected only a few times. The chain carries TRBV25-1 and TRBJ2-7; 8 bases align to TRBD1. Germline V gene sequence: CDR1 MGHDK, CDR2 SYGVNS. The CDR3 totals 14 residues. Losses at the gene ends were 4 bases for V and 6 bases for J; bases not matched to a gene: 8. The CDR3 region is CASSGIVTGGEQYF. The CDR3 nucleotides are TGTGCCAGCAGTGGAATCGTTACAGGGGGCGAGCAGTACTTC.

The chain has TRBV5-4 and TRBJ2-1; a weak D match, TRBD1 (5 bases). Germline lookup yields CDR1 SGHNT and CDR2 YYREEE (reference sequence). V shed 4 bases and J shed 4 bases, with 12 bases lying between them. The CDR3 runs 14 residues. CDR3 residues: CASSLRAAYNEQFF. The CDR3 DNA reads as TGTGCCAGCAGCCTCAGGGCGGCGTACAATGAGCAGTTCTTC.

V gene TRBV6-1 combines with J gene TRBJ1-3, with 8 nucleotides matching TRBD1. The V and J ends lost 1 base and 7 bases, in that order; junction bases with no gene match: 6. Looked up from germline, CDR1 is MNHNS and CDR2 is SASEGT. CDR3 size: 15 residues. CDR3 protein: CASSEGAGQVNTIYF. CDR3 sequence (DNA): TGTGCCAGCAGTGAAGGGGCGGGACAGGTGAACACCATATATTTT.

The chain carries TRBV3-1 (or the pseudogene TRBV3-2) and TRBJ2-7; D uncertain. CDR1 and CDR2 (germline): LGHDT, YNNKEL (reference sequence). V was cut by 4 bases and J by 2 bases, with 9 bases left in between. The CDR3 contains 13 residues. The CDR3 DNA sequence: TGTGCCAGCAGCCCAACTGATCCCTACGAGCAGTACTTC. It translates to CASSPTDPYEQYF.

The rearrangement links TRBV7-2 to TRBJ2-3, with D perhaps TRBD2 (6 bases). Germline lookup yields CDR1 SGHTA and CDR2 FQGNSA. The CDR3 runs to 16 residues. V was pared by 3 bases and J by 1 base, with 14 bases between. CDR3 DNA: TGTGCCAGCAGCTTCAATCAGGGAGGTGGCACAGATACGCAGTATTTT. Protein product: CASSFNQGGGTDTQYF.

The V call is TRBV28, the J call TRBJ1-5; tentative D call: TRBD1 (5 bases). The CDR3 consists of 16 residues. The V end was cut by 1 base, the J end by 6 bases, with 16 bases between. Germline assignment: CDR1 MDHEN and CDR2 SYDVKM. The CDR3 here is CASSLLVGQGSQPQHF. CDR3 nucleotides: TGTGCCAGCAGTTTATTGGTGGGGCAGGGCAGTCAGCCCCAGCATTTT.

This clone was recorded a few times. The DNA for the CDR3 is TGTGCCAGCAGGCCCACTAGCTATCCCTACAATGAGCAGTTCTTC. Translating gives CASRPTSYPYNEQFF. The V call is TRBV6-5, the J call TRBJ2-1, with a weak D call TRBD2 (6 bases). This CDR3 is built from 15 residues. CDR1 is MNHEY, CDR2 SVGAGI, per germline. Trimming took off 6 bases at V and 2 bases at J, with 14 bases between the two ends.

The rearrangement joins TRBV4-3 to TRBJ2-3; 8 bases map to TRBD2. The CDR3 consists of 17 residues. V lost 0 bases, J lost 0 bases, and 5 bases stayed unmatched. Germline CDR1 LGHNA, CDR2 YSLEER. In DNA, the CDR3 is TGCGCCAGCAGCCAAGACCCGGCTAGCGGGAGCACAGATACGCAGTATTTT. Protein: CASSQDPASGSTDTQYF.

This chain uses TRBV9 with TRBJ2-5; D unclear. Per the germline V gene, CDR1 is SGDLS and CDR2 is YYNGEE. V lost 0 bases and J lost 0, with 9 bases in between. The CDR3 runs to 15 residues. The CDR3 sequence: CASSVGVEYQETQYF. CDR3 in DNA: TGTGCCAGCAGCGTAGGAGTCGAGTACCAAGAGACCCAGTACTTC.

On this clone itself: One end of the junction does not line up with germline, which may come from a read error. V gene TRBV7-7 combines with J gene TRBJ2-1; 15 bases line up with TRBD2. From germline, CDR1 is SSHAT and CDR2 FNYEAQ (reference sequence). The CDR3 runs 15 residues. The CDR3, as DNA: TGTGCTAGCAGCCTGGGACTAGCGGGAGGTGCTGAGCAGTTCTTC. Translated, it gives CASSLGLAGGAEQFF.

This clone was seen more than once but under ten times. In DNA form, the CDR3 reads TGTGCCAGCAGCCAAGCCGGACAGGGGGGCGAAAAACTGTTTTTT. As protein: CASSQAGQGGEKLFF. The chain joins TRBV28 to TRBJ1-4; 10 bases match TRBD1. The CDR3 extends over 15 amino acids. V lost 6 bases, J lost 8 bases, and 9 bases stayed unmatched. CDR1 and CDR2 from the germline V gene are MDHEN and SYDVKM. The whole variable domain, remainder taken from reference TRBV28 and TRBJ1-4, is DVKVTQSSRYLVKRTGEKVFLECVQDMDHENMFWYRQDPGLGLRLIYFSYDVKMKEKGDIPEGYSVSREKKERFSLILESASTNQTSMYLCASSQAGQGGEKLFFGSGTQLSVL.

The genes are TRBV24-1 and TRBJ2-1; TRBD2 matches at 11 bases. Germline CDR1 is KGHDR and CDR2 is SFDVKD. The V segment lost 4 bases and the J segment 4 bases; nucleotides outside the gene matches: 2. The CDR3 is made up of 15 amino acids. In DNA, the CDR3 is TGTGCCACCAGTGAAGGGACTAGCGGATACAATGAGCAGTTCTTC. Translation: CATSEGTSGYNEQFF.

This chain uses TRBV28 with TRBJ1-5; no reliable D call. The CDR3 sequence is 14 residues long. Germline V lookup: CDR1 MDHEN, CDR2 SYDVKM. V lost 5 bases to trimming and J lost 5 bases, with 13 bases between them. The CDR3: CASSPGGLYQPQHF. The CDR3, as DNA: TGTGCCAGCAGTCCCGGAGGCTTGTATCAGCCCCAGCATTTT.

This clone was observed a handful of times. The chain employs TRBV5-6 and TRBJ1-4; D is uncertain. Per the germline V gene, CDR1 is SGHDT and CDR2 is YYEEEE. There are 14 residues in the CDR3. Trimming took 4 bases from V and 7 from J, leaving 14 bases between them. Here the CDR3 DNA reads TGTGCCAGCAGCCCAAACTTGAGGGTTGAAAAACTGTTTTTT. It is translated as CASSPNLRVEKLFF. Drawing the rest from reference TRBV5-6 and TRBJ1-4, the complete variable domain is DAGVTQSPTHLIKTRGQQVTLRCSPKSGHDTVSWYQQALGQGPQFIFQYYEEEERQRGNFPDRFSGHQFPNYSSELNVNALLLGDSALYLCASSPNLRVEKLFFGSGTQLSVL.

CDR3 region: CASSLQTRGYTF. CDR3 nucleotides: TGTGCCAGCAGTTTACAGACTCGAGGCTACACCTTC. The chain couples TRBV27 to TRBJ1-2; D is ambiguous. Germline CDR1 is MNHEY and CDR2 is SMNVEV (reference sequence). This CDR3 spans 12 amino acids. The V end was cut by 2 bases, the J end by 8 bases, with 9 bases between.

This chain connects TRBV27 to TRBJ2-1; the match to TRBD1 covers 8 bases. Germline loops: CDR1 MNHEY, CDR2 SMNVEV (reference sequence). The CDR3 is 15 residues long. With 3 bases clipped from V and 8 bases from J, the junction kept 9 bases outside the gene matches. This CDR3 is CASSFQGARKHEQFF. The CDR3 DNA is TGTGCCAGCAGTTTTCAGGGGGCGCGTAAACATGAGCAGTTCTTC.

This chain connects TRBV29-1 to TRBJ2-5; 7 positions agree with TRBD1. The ends lost 4 bases at V and 4 bases at J; junction bases unmatched: 9. CDR1 and CDR2 from the germline V gene are SQVTM and ANQGSEA. This CDR3 spans 14 amino acids. The CDR3 nucleotides read TGCAGCGTTGTATTATGGACAGGAGGAGAGACCCAGTACTTC. It is translated as CSVVLWTGGETQYF. Filled out from reference TRBV29-1 and TRBJ2-5, the complete variable domain reads SAVISQKPSRDICQRGTSLTIQCQVDSQVTMMFWYRQQPGQSLTLIATANQGSEATYESGFVIDKFPISRPNLTFSTLTVSNMSPEDSSIYLCSVVLWTGGETQYFGPGTRLLVL.

This clone has only a few counts. The same CDR3 is also encoded by other DNA sequences in this sample. The chain carries TRBV9 and TRBJ2-1; D may be TRBD1 (6 bases). V dropped 2 bases and J dropped 1 base, with 10 bases sitting between them. Germline lookup yields CDR1 SGDLS and CDR2 YYNGEE. This CDR3 has 15 amino acids. The CDR3 region has the DNA TGTGCCAGCAGCGTGACAGGATTATCCTACAATGAGCAGTTCTTC. Translating it yields CASSVTGLSYNEQFF.

The chain couples TRBV4-1 to TRBJ2-7; tentatively, D is TRBD1 (5 bases). The germline gives CDR1 MGHRA, CDR2 YSYEKL. This CDR3 region has 14 residues. The V gene lost 4 bases and the J gene lost 1 base, with 11 bases spanning the gap. The CDR3 region is CASSPRQSSYEQYF. The CDR3 DNA reads TGCGCCAGCAGCCCCCGACAGTCTTCCTACGAGCAGTACTTC.

This clone came up a few times. The J gene is TRBJ1-2, the V gene TRBV4-3; D perhaps matches TRBD1 (5 bases). Germline assignment: CDR1 LGHNA and CDR2 YSLEER. The germline V and J ends were trimmed by 0 bases and 7 bases, with 9 bases remaining between them. The CDR3 contains 13 residues. The CDR3 DNA follows: TGCGCCAGCAGCCAAGACCAGGGCTCTGGCTACACCTTC. Amino acid sequence: CASSQDQGSGYTF.

The chain couples TRBV7-9 to TRBJ2-6; 11 nucleotides match TRBD2. V lost 8 bases, J lost 0 bases, and 9 bases stayed unmatched. CDR1 and CDR2 (germline): SEHNR, FQNEAQ (reference sequence). This CDR3 has 18 residues. CDR3 amino acids: CASGHSGRALSGANVLTF. CDR3 sequence (DNA): TGTGCCAGCGGTCATAGCGGGAGGGCCCTCTCTGGGGCCAACGTCCTGACTTTC.

V and J are TRBV7-8 and TRBJ1-2, with 7 bases identical to TRBD1. After removal of 4 bases from V and 6 bases from J, the junction contained 14 bases not matched to a gene. CDR3 length equals 16 residues. The germline V gene encodes CDR1 SGHVS and CDR2 FQNEAQ. CDR3 sequence reads: CASSSTAIRDSHGYTF. DNA for the CDR3: TGTGCCAGCAGCTCTACCGCGATCCGGGACAGTCATGGCTACACCTTC.

CDR3 in DNA: TGTGCCAGCTCACCGGTAGCGGGGCAGCCCCAGCATTTT. Its translation: CASSPVAGQPQHF. The gene calls are TRBV18 and TRBJ1-5; no clear D gene. The CDR3 length is 13 residues. The V gene's germline CDR1 is KGHSH and CDR2 LQKENI. V lost 3 bases and J lost 7, with 10 bases in between.